This record concerns one T cell receptor beta chain sequence. Its antigen remains unidentified. The data were obtained in a study of blood T cells in healthy people across ages. Study as a whole: Template-switching capture recovered about one barcoded beta molecule per two T cells. The study, taken as a whole, reports: The long-lived group displayed more naive CD4+ cells, plus higher diversity, than the aged donors did. CMV infection status of these donors was not known.

Primed by a sample-barcoded 5' primer and a J-beta primer mix, a second PCR proceeded for about 6 to 12 cycles. TCRdb independently ran MiXCR on the 5' RACE reads; one entry per CDR3 protein. The data hold about 1.4 million distinct CDR3 sequences, with 45% to 70% observed a single time. The V gene's germline CDR1 is MGHDK and CDR2 SYGVNS. The CDR3 runs 13 residues. Deletions cut 2 bases from V and 3 bases from J, with 5 bases between. The TCR originated in a man aged 18-30 years in good health. The material sequenced was blood. The chain uses TRBV25-1 and TRBJ2-1; no clear D gene. CDR3 bases: TGTGCCAGCAGTGAAGCTCACTACAATGAGCAGTTCTTC. It translates to CASSEAHYNEQFF.